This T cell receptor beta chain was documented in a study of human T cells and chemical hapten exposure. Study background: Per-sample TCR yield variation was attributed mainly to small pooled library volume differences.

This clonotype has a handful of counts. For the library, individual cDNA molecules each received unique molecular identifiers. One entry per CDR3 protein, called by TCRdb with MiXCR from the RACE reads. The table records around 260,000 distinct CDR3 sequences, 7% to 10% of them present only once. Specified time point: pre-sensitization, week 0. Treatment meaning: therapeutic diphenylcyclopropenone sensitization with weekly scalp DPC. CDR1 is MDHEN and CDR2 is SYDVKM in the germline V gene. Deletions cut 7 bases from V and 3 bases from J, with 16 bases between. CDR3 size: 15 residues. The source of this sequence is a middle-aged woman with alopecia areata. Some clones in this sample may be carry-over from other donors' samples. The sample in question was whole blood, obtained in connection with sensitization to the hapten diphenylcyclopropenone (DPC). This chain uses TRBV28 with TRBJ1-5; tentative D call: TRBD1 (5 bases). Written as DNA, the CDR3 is TGTGCCAGCATGCCTCAGGGAAGCCTCAATCAGCCCCAGCATTTT. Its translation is CASMPQGSLNQPQHF. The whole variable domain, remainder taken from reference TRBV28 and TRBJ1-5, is DVKVTQSSRYLVKRTGEKVFLECVQDMDHENMFWYRQDPGLGLRLIYFSYDVKMKEKGDIPEGYSVSREKKERFSLILESASTNQTSMYLCASMPQGSLNQPQHFGDGTRLSIL.